This passage covers 8 T cell receptor beta chains from one sample sequenced in a study of shared T cell receptors in the human thymus. Sequencing used immunoSEQ multiplex PCR; TCRdb keeps in-frame clones, though not all of them. The sample consists of 700,000 or so clones, approximately 85% of them appearing once. The same specimen was also included in a second study, on human thymus T cells.

The specimen was thymocytes. Every receptor here comes from a girl under two years old with a congenital heart defect.

This chain joins TRBV4-3 and TRBJ2-1, with a possible D match to TRBD2 (6 bases). V gave up 4 bases and J gave up 2 bases, with 21 bases separating them. CDR1 is LGHNA, CDR2 YSLEER, per germline. CDR3 length: 18 residues. The CDR3 is CASSRYPVERAPYNEQFF. The CDR3 bases are TGCGCCAGCAGCCGATACCCTGTGGAGCGGGCCCCCTACAATGAGCAGTTCTTC.

This chain connects TRBV11-2 to TRBJ2-5, with a tentative D call TRBD1 (5 bases). CDR3 length equals 14 residues. V was trimmed by 1 base and J by 10 bases, leaving 16 bases between them. CDR1 SGHAT and CDR2 FQNNGV come from the germline V gene. This CDR3 is CASSLVSLDSNQYF. As DNA, the CDR3 is TGTGCCAGCAGCTTAGTTTCCCTAGACAGTAACCAGTACTTC.

The sample holds one count of this clone. V gene TRBV11-1 combines with J gene TRBJ1-1, with D unresolved. CDR3 length: 13 amino acids. Trimming pared 5 bases from V and 1 base from J, leaving 8 bases between. In germline, CDR1 is SGHAT, CDR2 FQDESV (reference sequence). For the CDR3, the DNA is TGTGCCAGCAGCCTCACTAAGAACACTGAAGCTTTCTTT. This encodes CASSLTKNTEAFF.

In this sample, this clone turned up once. The chain links TRBV6-5 to TRBJ1-1; D gene ambiguous. Germline lookup yields CDR1 MNHEY and CDR2 SVGAGI. The CDR3 covers 14 residues. Trimming took 0 bases from V and 4 from J, leaving 9 bases between them. Written as DNA, the CDR3 is TGTGCCAGCAGTTACTCGAGTTGCGGCACTGAAGCTTTCTTT. This codes for CASSYSSCGTEAFF.

The V and J genes are TRBV19 and TRBJ1-1; TRBD1 aligns across 7 bases. The germline gives CDR1 LNHDA, CDR2 SQIVND (reference sequence). V shed 3 bases and J 3 bases; nucleotides not matched to a gene: 13. The CDR3 extends over 17 amino acids. The CDR3, as DNA: TGTGCCAGTAGTATCGGGGGAACCGGGACAGAACACACTGAAGCTTTCTTT. It translates to CASSIGGTGTEHTEAFF.

This rearrangement joins TRBV4-1 to TRBJ1-4; possibly TRBD1 for D (6 bases). V lost 0 bases to trimming and J lost 7 bases, with 18 bases between them. The CDR3 spans 17 residues. Germline CDR1 MGHRA, CDR2 YSYEKL. CDR3 sequence: CASSQEGGARRGEKLFF. The CDR3 DNA reads as TGCGCCAGCAGCCAAGAAGGGGGGGCCCGGCGGGGTGAAAAACTGTTTTTT.

The chain couples TRBV5-8 to TRBJ2-7; 8 positions match TRBD2. The CDR3 runs to 13 residues. CDR1 is SGHTS, CDR2 YDEGEE, per germline. The junction had 2 bases not matched to a gene; V was cut back by 4 bases and J by 2 bases. CDR3 in amino acids: CASSAGGPYEQYF. The DNA of the CDR3 is TGTGCCAGCAGCGCGGGGGGACCCTACGAGCAGTACTTC. Combining the CDR3 with reference TRBV5-8 and TRBJ2-7 gives the whole variable domain EAGVTQSPTHLIKTRGQQATLRCSPISGHTSVYWYQQALGLGLQFLLWYDEGEERNRGNFPPRFSGRQFPNYSSELNVNALELEDSALYLCASSAGGPYEQYFGPGTRLTVT.

The chain combines TRBV5-1 with TRBJ2-1, with 11 bases that match TRBD2. CDR1 SGHRS and CDR2 YFSETQ come from the germline V gene. V shed 3 bases and J 0 bases; nucleotides not matched to a gene: 11. The CDR3 extends over 19 amino acids. CDR3 DNA: TGCGCCAGCAGCTCCTGGGGGACTAGCGGCCCCAGCTCCTACAATGAGCAGTTCTTC. Translating gives CASSSWGTSGPSSYNEQFF.